Sequencing of this T cell receptor (beta chain) was carried out in a study of CD8 T cells in ankylosing spondylitis. There are many counts of this clonotype. Its antigen is still unknown. A quantitative 5'-RACE method, one with molecular barcodes, was used to make TCR beta libraries. TCRdb reanalysed the 5' RACE reads using MiXCR and keeps one entry per CDR3 protein. The sample records 150,000 to 200,000 distinct CDR3 sequences, about 20% being singletons. Study observations and caveats: Relatively rare in peripheral blood, disease-linked clones were also CD8+. From matched ankylosing spondylitis synovial fluid, disease-linked clones were reportedly recovered at significantly enriched levels. Among TCR beta sequences, a motif of several highly homologous variants appeared characteristic of ankylosing spondylitis blood.

Sequenced sample: blood, either unsorted or a sorted T cell fraction (not recorded which). This receptor was identified in a male donor between 5 and 29 years old with ankylosing spondylitis or in good health (not recorded which).

The CDR3 region is CASRGNEQFF. CDR3 coding DNA: TGTGCCAGCAGGGGCAATGAGCAGTTCTTC. This chain uses TRBV12-3 or TRBV12-4 with TRBJ2-1; D not certain. The CDR3 is 10 residues long. V lost 6 bases, J lost 6 bases, and 3 bases lay in between.